This TCR beta chain was captured in a study of blood T cell repertoires in COVID-19. This CDR3 region has 16 residues. V lost 6 bases to trimming and J lost 3 bases; unmatched junction nucleotides: 8. Germline-derived CDR1 and CDR2 are SNHLY and FYNNEI. In the source study's methods: Reference gene primer amplification gave estimated nucleated cell counts. The method was immunoSEQ multiplex PCR; TCRdb's version includes in-frame clones alone and lacks a portion of them. V, J and clone size are those of that table, while D and trimming were read from the DNA. Among some 200,000 clones listed, about 82% were seen once.

The rearrangement uses TRBV2 and TRBJ2-3; 11 positions match TRBD2. This receptor was identified in a woman of 80 years or more with acute or convalescent COVID-19. Sequenced: peripheral blood. Written as DNA, the CDR3 is TGTGCCAGCAGGTCTAGCGGGGGGACGTCAACAGATACGCAGTATTTT. Its protein is CASRSSGGTSTDTQYF.